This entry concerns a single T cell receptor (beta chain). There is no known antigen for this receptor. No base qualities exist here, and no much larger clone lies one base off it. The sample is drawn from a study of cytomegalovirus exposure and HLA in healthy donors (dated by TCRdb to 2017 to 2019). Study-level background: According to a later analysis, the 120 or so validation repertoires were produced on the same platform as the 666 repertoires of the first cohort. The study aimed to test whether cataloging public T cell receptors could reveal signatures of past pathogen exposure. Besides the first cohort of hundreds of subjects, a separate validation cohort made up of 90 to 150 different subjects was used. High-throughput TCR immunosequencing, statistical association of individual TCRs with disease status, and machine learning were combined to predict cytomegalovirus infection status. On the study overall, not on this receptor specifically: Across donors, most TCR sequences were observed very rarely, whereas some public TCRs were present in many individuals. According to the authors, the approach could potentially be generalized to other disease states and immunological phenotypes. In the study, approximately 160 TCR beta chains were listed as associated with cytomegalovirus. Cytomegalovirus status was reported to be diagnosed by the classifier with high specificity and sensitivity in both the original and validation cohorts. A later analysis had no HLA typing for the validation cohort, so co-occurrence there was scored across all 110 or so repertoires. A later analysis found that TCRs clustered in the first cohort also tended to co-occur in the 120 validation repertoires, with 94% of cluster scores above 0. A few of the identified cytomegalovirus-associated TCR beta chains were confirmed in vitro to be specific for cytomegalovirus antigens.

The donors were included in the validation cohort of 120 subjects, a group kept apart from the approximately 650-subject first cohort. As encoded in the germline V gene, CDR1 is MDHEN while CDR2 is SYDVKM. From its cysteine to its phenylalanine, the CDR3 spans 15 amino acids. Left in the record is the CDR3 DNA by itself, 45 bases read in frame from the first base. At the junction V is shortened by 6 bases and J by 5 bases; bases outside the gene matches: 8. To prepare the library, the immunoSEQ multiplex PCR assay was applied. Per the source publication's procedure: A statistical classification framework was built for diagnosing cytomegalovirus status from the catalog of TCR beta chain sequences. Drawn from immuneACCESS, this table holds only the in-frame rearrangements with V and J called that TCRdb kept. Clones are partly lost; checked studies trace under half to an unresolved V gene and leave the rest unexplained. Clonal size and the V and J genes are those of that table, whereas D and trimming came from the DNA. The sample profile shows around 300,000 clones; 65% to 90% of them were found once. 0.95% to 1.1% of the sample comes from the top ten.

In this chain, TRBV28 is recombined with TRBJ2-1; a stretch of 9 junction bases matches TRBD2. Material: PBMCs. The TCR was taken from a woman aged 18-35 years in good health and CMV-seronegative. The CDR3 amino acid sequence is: CASRDAGGLDNEQFF. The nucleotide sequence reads TGTGCCAGCAGGGACGCGGGGGGGCTTGACAATGAGCAGTTCTTC.